There are many counts of the clone carrying this T cell receptor beta chain. The source of the sample is a study of early T cells in non-severe SARS-CoV-2 infection. Study-wide background: RNA in bulk from unsorted whole blood was sequenced, and chains were unpaired.

Individually, cDNA molecules had unique molecular identifiers attached to them. TCRdb re-called the 5' RACE reads through MiXCR, storing one row per CDR3 protein. The sample carries 70,000 to 90,000 distinct CDR3 sequences, 10% to 15% recorded once. CDR3 length equals 16 residues. Trimming shortened V by 2 bases and J by 0 bases, and 11 bases separated the two germline ends. The source is an adult who was a healthcare worker with PCR-confirmed SARS-CoV-2 infection or an uninfected control (not recorded which). The chain recombines TRBV12-3 or TRBV12-4 with TRBJ2-1, with D possibly being TRBD2 (5 bases). Sequences were obtained from whole blood. The CDR3 DNA is TGTGCCAGCAGTTTAATAGAGGGAGCCTCCTACAATGAGCAGTTCTTC. Its translation: CASSLIEGASYNEQFF.